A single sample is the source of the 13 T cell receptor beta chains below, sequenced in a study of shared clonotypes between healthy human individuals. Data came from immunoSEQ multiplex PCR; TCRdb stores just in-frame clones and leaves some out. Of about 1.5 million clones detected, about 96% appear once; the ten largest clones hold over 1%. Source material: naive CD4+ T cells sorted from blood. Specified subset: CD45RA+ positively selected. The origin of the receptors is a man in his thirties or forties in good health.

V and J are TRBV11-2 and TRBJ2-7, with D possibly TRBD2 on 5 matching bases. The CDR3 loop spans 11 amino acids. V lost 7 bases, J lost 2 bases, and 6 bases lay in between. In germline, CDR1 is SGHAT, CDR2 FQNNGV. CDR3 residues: CASTGAYEQYF. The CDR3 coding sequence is TGTGCCAGCACCGGGGCCTACGAGCAGTACTTC.

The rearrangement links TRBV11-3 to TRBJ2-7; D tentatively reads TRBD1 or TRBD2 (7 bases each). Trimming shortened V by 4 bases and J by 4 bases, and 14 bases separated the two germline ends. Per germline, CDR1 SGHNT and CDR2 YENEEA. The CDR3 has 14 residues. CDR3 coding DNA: TGTGCCAGCAGCTCAGGGGGAGGGCCGTACGAGCAGTACTTC. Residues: CASSSGGGPYEQYF.

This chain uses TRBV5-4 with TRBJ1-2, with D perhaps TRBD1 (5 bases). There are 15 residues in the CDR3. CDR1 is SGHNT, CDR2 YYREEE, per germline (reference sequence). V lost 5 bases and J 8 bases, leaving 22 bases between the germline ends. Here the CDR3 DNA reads TGTGCCAGCAGAAAATTAGGGACGAGGCCTGGGGGCTACACCTTC. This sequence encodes CASRKLGTRPGGYTF.

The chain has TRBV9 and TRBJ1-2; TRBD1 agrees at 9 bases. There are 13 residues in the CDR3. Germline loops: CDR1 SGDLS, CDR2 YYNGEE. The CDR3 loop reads CGGTGRTLEGYTF. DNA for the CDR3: TGTGGAGGGACAGGGCGGACGCTGGAGGGCTACACCTTC.

CDR3 DNA sequence: TGCGCCAGCAGCCAAGAACGCGGCAGGGGTTATGTCTCCTACGAGCAGTACTTC. This translates into CASSQERGRGYVSYEQYF. The rearrangement links TRBV4-1 to TRBJ2-7, with D possibly being TRBD1 (6 bases). Germline V gene lookup returns CDR1 MGHRA and CDR2 YSYEKL. The CDR3 has 18 amino acids. V was shortened by 0 bases and J by 0 bases, with 18 bases between the two germline ends.

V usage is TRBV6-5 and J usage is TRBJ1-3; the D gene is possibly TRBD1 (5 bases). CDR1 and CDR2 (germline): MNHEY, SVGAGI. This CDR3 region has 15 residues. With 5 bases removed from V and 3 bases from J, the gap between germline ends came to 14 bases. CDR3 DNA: TGTGCCAGCAGTCGTGGGGGGTTCATTGGAAACACCATATATTTT. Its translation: CASSRGGFIGNTIYF.

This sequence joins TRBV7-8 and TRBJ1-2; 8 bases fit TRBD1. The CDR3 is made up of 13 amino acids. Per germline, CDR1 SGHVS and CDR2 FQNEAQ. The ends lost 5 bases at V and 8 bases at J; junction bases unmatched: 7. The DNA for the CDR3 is TGTGCCAGCAGCCCGGGACAGGTGGGAGGCTACACCTTC. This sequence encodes CASSPGQVGGYTF. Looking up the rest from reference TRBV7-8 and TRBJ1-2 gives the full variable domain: GAGVSQSPRYKVAKRGQDVALRCDPISGHVSLFWYQQALGQGPEFLTYFQNEAQLDKSGLPSDRFFAERPEGSVSTLKIQRTQQEDSAVYLCASSPGQVGGYTFGSGTRLTVV.

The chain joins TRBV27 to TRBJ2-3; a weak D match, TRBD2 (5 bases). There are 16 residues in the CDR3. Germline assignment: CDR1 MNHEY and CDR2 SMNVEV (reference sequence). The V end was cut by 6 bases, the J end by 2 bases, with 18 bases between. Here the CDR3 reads CASSPDFGNPTDTQYF. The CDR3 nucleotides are TGTGCCAGCAGCCCGGATTTCGGGAACCCCACAGATACGCAGTATTTT.

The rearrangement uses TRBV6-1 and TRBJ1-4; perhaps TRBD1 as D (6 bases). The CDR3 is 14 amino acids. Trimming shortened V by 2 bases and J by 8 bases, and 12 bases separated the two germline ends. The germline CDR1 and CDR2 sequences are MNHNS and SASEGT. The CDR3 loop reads CASSETGFREKLFF. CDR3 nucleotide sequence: TGTGCCAGCAGTGAAACAGGGTTTCGAGAAAAACTGTTTTTT.

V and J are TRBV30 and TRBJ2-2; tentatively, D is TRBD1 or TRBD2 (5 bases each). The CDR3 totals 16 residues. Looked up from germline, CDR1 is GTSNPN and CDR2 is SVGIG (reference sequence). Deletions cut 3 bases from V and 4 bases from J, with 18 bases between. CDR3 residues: CAWRMRDGRTTGELFF. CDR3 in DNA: TGTGCCTGGAGGATGAGGGACGGAAGAACCACCGGGGAGCTGTTTTTT.

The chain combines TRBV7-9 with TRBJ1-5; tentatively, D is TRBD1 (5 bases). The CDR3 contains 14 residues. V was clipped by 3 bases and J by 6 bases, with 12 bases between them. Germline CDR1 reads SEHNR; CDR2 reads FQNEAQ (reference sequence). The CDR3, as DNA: TGTGCCAGCAGCTTGATGGGGGTTGGTCAGCCCCAGCATTTT. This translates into CASSLMGVGQPQHF.

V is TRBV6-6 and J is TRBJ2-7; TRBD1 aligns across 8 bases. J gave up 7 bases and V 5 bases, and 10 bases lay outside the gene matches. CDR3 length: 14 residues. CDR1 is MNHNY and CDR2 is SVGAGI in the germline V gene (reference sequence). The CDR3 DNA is TGTGCCAGCAGTATCCGTGGACAGGGTGGGGAGCAGTACTTC. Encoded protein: CASSIRGQGGEQYF.

CDR3 sequence reads: CASTGDIYQPQHF. CDR3 DNA: TGTGCCAGCACAGGGGACATATACCAGCCCCAGCATTTT. The chain couples TRBV6-5 to TRBJ1-5; tentatively, D is TRBD1 (6 bases). The V end lost 7 bases, the J end lost 7 bases, and 14 bases lay between the germline ends. Looked up from germline, CDR1 is MNHEY and CDR2 is SVGAGI. This CDR3 has 13 amino acids.